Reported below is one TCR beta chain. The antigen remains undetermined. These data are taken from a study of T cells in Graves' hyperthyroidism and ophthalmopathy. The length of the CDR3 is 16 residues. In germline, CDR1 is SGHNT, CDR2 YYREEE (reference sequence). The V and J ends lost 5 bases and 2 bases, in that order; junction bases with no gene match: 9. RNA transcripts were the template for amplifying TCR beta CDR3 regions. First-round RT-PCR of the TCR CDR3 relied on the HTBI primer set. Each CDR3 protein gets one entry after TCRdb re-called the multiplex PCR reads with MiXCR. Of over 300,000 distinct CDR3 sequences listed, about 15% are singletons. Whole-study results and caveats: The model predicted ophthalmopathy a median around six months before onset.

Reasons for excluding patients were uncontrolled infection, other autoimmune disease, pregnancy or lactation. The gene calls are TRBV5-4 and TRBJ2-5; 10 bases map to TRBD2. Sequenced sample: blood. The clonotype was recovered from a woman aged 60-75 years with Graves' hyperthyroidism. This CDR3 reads CASRPGLALSQETQYF. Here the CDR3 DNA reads TGTGCCAGCAGGCCGGGACTAGCGTTATCTCAAGAGACCCAGTACTTC.